The 20 T cell receptor beta chains below were found in one sample sequenced in a study of shared clonotypes between healthy human individuals. Clones were sequenced by immunoSEQ multiplex PCR, and TCRdb holds only the in-frame ones, with some missing. Counted here are about 1.1 million clones, approximately 78% occurring once; the ten biggest clones make up more than 0.45%. The sequencing input was memory CD4+ T cells from PBMCs. Subset: CD45RA-negative fraction. Receptor source: a man younger than 35 in good health. Some clones in this sample may be carry-over from other donors' samples.

J is TRBJ2-5 and V is TRBV6-5; no clear D. The CDR3 has 13 residues. Germline CDR1 reads MNHEY; CDR2 reads SVGAGI. The V end was cut by 5 bases, the J end by 5 bases, with 12 bases between. This chain's CDR3 is CASSRSRMETQYF. The DNA for the CDR3 is TGTGCCAGCAGTCGGTCCAGAATGGAGACCCAGTACTTC.

In the case of this clone: This CDR3 is also generated by other DNA sequences in the sample. This chain uses TRBV5-1 with TRBJ2-1; D remains ambiguous. Per the germline V gene, CDR1 is SGHRS and CDR2 is YFSETQ. There are 13 residues in the CDR3. Trimming took 2 bases from V and 4 from J, leaving 7 bases between them. The CDR3 DNA is TGCGCCAGCAGCTTAGGACCGTACAATGAGCAGTTCTTC. Encoded protein: CASSLGPYNEQFF.

A single count supports this clone. This chain joins TRBV7-2 and TRBJ2-2; the D is unclear. Germline values: CDR1 SGHTA, CDR2 FQGNSA. V was pared by 2 bases and J by 7 bases, with 11 bases between. The CDR3 loop spans 14 amino acids. The CDR3 coding sequence is TGTGCCAGCAGCTTAATTGTCGTCGTCGGGGAGCTGTTTTTT. Its translation: CASSLIVVVGELFF. Full variable domain (rest looked up from reference TRBV7-2 and TRBJ2-2): GAGVSQSPSNKVTEKGKDVELRCDPISGHTALYWYRQSLGQGLEFLIYFQGNSAPDKSGLPSDRFSAERTGGSVSTLTIQRTQQEDSAVYLCASSLIVVVGELFFGEGSRLTVL.

This chain joins TRBV7-3 and TRBJ1-1; weak D call: TRBD1 (5 bases). Trimming removed 5 bases from V and 0 bases from J, with 16 bases in between. Germline V gives CDR1 SGHTA, CDR2 FQGTGA. The CDR3 is made up of 16 amino acids. CDR3 region: CASSPDGAALNTEAFF. CDR3 sequence (DNA): TGTGCCAGCAGCCCCGACGGGGCAGCCCTGAACACTGAAGCTTTCTTT.

The chain links TRBV28 to TRBJ1-2, with 7 nucleotides matching TRBD1. Germline V gene sequence: CDR1 MDHEN, CDR2 SYDVKM. V was pared by 5 bases and J by 4 bases, with 4 bases of the junction left unmatched. This CDR3 has 13 residues. Here the CDR3 reads CASSEGTVYGYTF. CDR3 coding DNA: TGTGCCAGCAGTGAAGGGACAGTCTATGGCTACACCTTC.

The chain combines TRBV4-2 with TRBJ2-1; D unresolved. Germline CDR1 reads LGHNA; CDR2 reads YNFKEQ. The CDR3 runs 15 residues. V was shortened by 0 bases and J by 4 bases, with 10 bases between the two germline ends. The DNA of the CDR3 is TGTGCCAGCAGCCAAGAGGTAAATGGATACAATGAGCAGTTCTTC. This gives the protein CASSQEVNGYNEQFF.

V and J are TRBV7-9 and TRBJ2-1, with D unclear. V lost 1 base, J lost 9 bases, and 7 bases lay in between. CDR3 length: 12 amino acids. Germline V gene sequence: CDR1 SEHNR, CDR2 FQNEAQ (reference sequence). CDR3 loop: CASSLELGEQFF. In DNA, the CDR3 is TGTGCCAGCAGCTTAGAGTTGGGTGAGCAGTTCTTC.

This chain links TRBV15 with TRBJ2-7; 8 bases align to TRBD1. J gave up 2 bases and V 3 bases, and 6 bases lay outside the gene matches. CDR3 length: 15 residues. Germline CDR1 is LNHNV and CDR2 is YYDKDF (reference sequence). CDR3 protein: CATSSNPGQAYEQYF. The CDR3 nucleotides read TGTGCCACCAGCAGCAACCCGGGACAGGCCTACGAGCAGTACTTC.

This chain joins TRBV10-3 and TRBJ1-2; no reliable D call. This CDR3 region has 15 residues. Germline loops: CDR1 ENHRY, CDR2 SYGVKD. Trimming cost V 0 bases and J 4 bases, with 12 bases left between them. This CDR3 reads CAISESRLGTYGYTF. Written as DNA, the CDR3 is TGTGCCATCAGTGAGTCAAGATTGGGCACCTATGGCTACACCTTC.

V gene TRBV7-6 combines with J gene TRBJ1-5; TRBD1 might be the D (6 bases). CDR1 is SGHVS, CDR2 FNYEAQ, per germline. Between the trimmed V and J ends, which lost 4 bases and 9 bases, there was a span of 13 bases. The CDR3 consists of 13 residues. CDR3 sequence (DNA): TGTGCCAGCAGCTCCCTGGAGGGGGGGCCCCAGCATTTT. Translation gives CASSSLEGGPQHF.

The chain has TRBV2 and TRBJ2-7; 7 nucleotides line up with TRBD1. CDR3 size: 15 residues. Trimming removed 0 bases from V and 3 bases from J; junction bases left unmatched: 5. Germline CDR1 is SNHLY and CDR2 is FYNNEI. The CDR3 loop is CASSEAWRTGYEQYF. The CDR3 DNA reads as TGTGCCAGCAGTGAAGCGTGGAGGACAGGCTACGAGCAGTACTTC. Supplemented by reference TRBV2 and TRBJ2-7, the full variable domain reads EPEVTQTPSHQVTQMGQEVILRCVPISNHLYFYWYRQILGQKVEFLVSFYNNEISEKSEIFDDQFSVERPDGSNFTLKIRSTKLEDSAMYFCASSEAWRTGYEQYFGPGTRLTVT.

This clone was found once. The chain joins TRBV6-1 to TRBJ2-2; 9 bases map to TRBD2. The CDR3 contains 15 residues. The germline V gene has CDR1 MNHNS and CDR2 SASEGT. Trimming removed 10 bases from V and 4 bases from J; junction bases left unmatched: 10. The CDR3, as DNA: TGTGCCACCCAAGGGTGGCGGGAGGGCACCGGGGAGCTGTTTTTT. It yields the protein CATQGWREGTGELFF.

The J gene is TRBJ2-2, the V gene TRBV7-8; 7 nucleotides agree with TRBD2. Looked up from germline, CDR1 is SGHVS and CDR2 is FQNEAQ. Germline trimming cut 5 bases from V and 3 bases from J; bases unmatched to any gene: 9. The CDR3 spans 16 residues. The CDR3 DNA reads as TGTGCCAGCAGCCCGTATGCAGCGGGGCACACCGGGGAGCTGTTTTTT. The encoded protein is CASSPYAAGHTGELFF. Drawing the rest from reference TRBV7-8 and TRBJ2-2, the complete variable domain is GAGVSQSPRYKVAKRGQDVALRCDPISGHVSLFWYQQALGQGPEFLTYFQNEAQLDKSGLPSDRFFAERPEGSVSTLKIQRTQQEDSAVYLCASSPYAAGHTGELFFGEGSRLTVL.

The CDR3 loop reads CASSWREQVLYEQYF. Written as DNA, the CDR3 is TGTGCCAGCAGCTGGAGGGAACAGGTCCTATACGAGCAGTACTTC. The rearrangement joins TRBV5-5 to TRBJ2-7; possibly TRBD2 for D (6 bases). Per germline, CDR1 SGHKS and CDR2 YYEKEE (reference sequence). The CDR3 is 15 residues long. Between the trimmed V and J ends, which lost 3 bases and 4 bases, there was a span of 17 bases.

V gene TRBV7-1 combines with J gene TRBJ2-7; a possible D gene is TRBD1 (6 bases). TRBV7-1 is an ORF, with its function uncertain. The CDR3 consists of 14 residues. Trimming took 5 bases from V and 0 from J, leaving 11 bases between them. In nucleotides, the CDR3 is TGTGCCAGCAGCCCCGACAGGAACTCCTACGAGCAGTACTTC. Translating gives CASSPDRNSYEQYF.

The chain's CDR3 is CASSLGREENGYTF. The CDR3 region has the DNA TGCGCCAGCAGCTTGGGCAGGGAAGAGAATGGCTACACCTTC. The rearrangement uses TRBV5-1 and TRBJ1-2; possible D gene TRBD1, 5 bases. Trimming took 0 bases from V and 6 from J, leaving 12 bases between them. The germline CDR1 and CDR2 sequences are SGHRS and YFSETQ. The CDR3 has 14 amino acids.

Note on this clone: The same CDR3 also results from other DNA sequences found in this sample. The rearrangement joins TRBV11-2 to TRBJ2-7; no definite D call. This CDR3 comprises 14 residues. The V end was cut by 0 bases, the J end by 1 base, with 7 bases between. Germline V gene data show CDR1 as SGHAT and CDR2 as FQNNGV. This CDR3 is CASSLDRSSYEQYF. CDR3 DNA sequence: TGTGCCAGCAGCTTAGACAGGAGTTCCTACGAGCAGTACTTC.

This sequence joins TRBV5-1 and TRBJ2-2, with no clear D. Germline V lookup: CDR1 SGHRS, CDR2 YFSETQ. CDR3 length: 16 amino acids. The V end was cut by 0 bases, the J end by 3 bases, with 12 bases between. CDR3 protein: CASSLEGHRDTGELFF. The CDR3 DNA sequence: TGCGCCAGCAGCTTGGAGGGCCACCGCGACACCGGGGAGCTGTTTTTT.

This clone came up once. The gene calls are TRBV2 and TRBJ2-3, with D hard to call. Germline lookup yields CDR1 SNHLY and CDR2 FYNNEI. This CDR3 is 14 amino acids long. This chain's CDR3 is CGVRWRSSTDTQYF. In nucleotides, the CDR3 is TGTGGGGTAAGGTGGCGATCTAGCACAGATACGCAGTATTTT.

The chain couples TRBV5-4 to TRBJ1-5; D is unclear. This CDR3 is 16 amino acids long. Germline V gives CDR1 SGHNT, CDR2 YYREEE (reference sequence). The V end was cut by 0 bases, the J end by 2 bases, with 12 bases between. The DNA for the CDR3 is TGTGCCAGCAGCTTGGGCTTACCTGGAGGCAATCAGCCCCAGCATTTT. It encodes CASSLGLPGGNQPQHF.